This entry lists 30 T cell receptor beta chains sequenced from one sample in a study of patients and donors after allogeneic stem cell transplantation. TCRdb ran MiXCR on the RT-PCR reads and lists one entry per CDR3 protein. The table lists 100,000 to 120,000 distinct CDR3 sequences, around 36% of them singletons. The sequenced sample consisted of blood, either unsorted or a sorted T cell fraction (not recorded which). These TCRs come from a human donor who was either an allogeneic HSCT recipient or a stem cell or donor lymphocyte infusion donor (not recorded which). It is not recorded whose cells these are; they may come from a transplant donor.

This chain links TRBV12-5 with TRBJ2-5; 7 bases map to TRBD1. The CDR3 sequence is 16 residues long. Germline V gene data show CDR1 as LGHNT and CDR2 as FRNRAP. V dropped 2 bases and J dropped 5; count of bases not matched to a gene: 11. The CDR3 region is CASGLWGQTHRETQYF. The CDR3 nucleotides are TGTGCTAGTGGTTTGTGGGGACAGACCCATAGGGAGACCCAGTACTTC.

To note about this clonotype: Since a much larger clone is just one base distant, this may be a read error. J is TRBJ1-5 and V is TRBV12-3 or TRBV12-4; D call uncertain. This CDR3 comprises 13 residues. The CDR3 here is CASSPPGFQPRHF. The CDR3 coding sequence is TGTGCCAGCAGTCCCCCGGGGTTTCAGCCCCGGCATTTT.

The chain combines TRBV6-2 or TRBV6-3 with TRBJ2-5; D is perhaps TRBD2 (5 bases). The V end was cut by 1 base, the J end by 5 bases, with 5 bases between. The length of the CDR3 is 12 residues. Germline CDR1 and CDR2: MNHEY and SVGEGT. The CDR3 reads CASSYWRETQYF. DNA for the CDR3: TGTGCCAGCAGTTACTGGAGGGAGACCCAGTACTTC.

The chain links TRBV20-1 to TRBJ2-7, with a possible D match to TRBD2 (6 bases). In germline, CDR1 is DFQATT, CDR2 SNEGSKA (reference sequence). The CDR3 is made up of 13 amino acids. V was shortened by 4 bases and J by 3 bases, with 13 bases between the two germline ends. This CDR3 is CSATPGLNYEQYF. CDR3 DNA sequence: TGCAGTGCTACTCCGGGACTTAACTACGAGCAGTACTTC.

This CDR3 reads CASSVGGTEAFF. The CDR3, as DNA: TGTGCCAGCAGCGTGGGGGGGACTGAAGCTTTCTTT. The rearrangement joins TRBV9 to TRBJ1-1, with a weak D call TRBD1 (5 bases). The germline gives CDR1 SGDLS, CDR2 YYNGEE. There are 12 residues in the CDR3. V shed 2 bases and J shed 5 bases, with 7 bases lying between them.

The chain links TRBV7-9 to TRBJ2-5; possible D gene TRBD2, 6 bases. The germline gives CDR1 SEHNR, CDR2 FQNEAQ (reference sequence). The CDR3 has 12 amino acids. V lost 6 bases to trimming and J lost 4 bases, with 9 bases between them. CDR3 sequence (DNA): TGTGCCAGCAGGTACGGGGGAGAGACCCAGTACTTC. Encoded protein: CASRYGGETQYF.

This clonotype came up a few times. This sequence joins TRBV15 and TRBJ2-5, with D unclear. V gave up 1 base and J gave up 5 bases, with 11 bases separating them. Looked up from germline, CDR1 is LNHNV and CDR2 is YYDKDF (reference sequence). This CDR3 comprises 14 residues. The CDR3 nucleotides read TGTGCCACCAGCAGAGCACGGGCTTCGGAGACCCAGTACTTC. This gives the protein CATSRARASETQYF. Filled out from reference TRBV15 and TRBJ2-5, the complete variable domain reads DAMVIQNPRYQVTQFGKPVTLSCSQTLNHNVMYWYQQKSSQAPKLLFHYYDKDFNNEADTPDNFQSRRPNTSFCFLDIRSPGLGDTAMYLCATSRARASETQYFGPGTRLLVL.

The CDR3 loop is CATSRSRQNLGQPQHF. CDR3 coding DNA: TGTGCCACCAGCAGATCCCGACAGAACCTTGGTCAGCCCCAGCATTTT. The chain has TRBV15 and TRBJ1-5, with D tentatively TRBD1 (5 bases). This CDR3 spans 16 amino acids. Looked up from germline, CDR1 is LNHNV and CDR2 is YYDKDF (reference sequence). V was cut by 2 bases and J by 6 bases, with 17 bases left in between.

This clonotype was picked up a small number of times. The chain has TRBV7-8 and TRBJ1-1; 7 positions agree with TRBD1. Germline CDR1 and CDR2: SGHVS and FQNEAQ. Trimming cost V 5 bases and J 3 bases; bases outside gene matches: 6. CDR3 length: 14 amino acids. The CDR3 region has the DNA TGTGCCAGCAGCCCAGACAGGGAGTACACTGAAGCTTTCTTT. Its translation is CASSPDREYTEAFF.

This clonotype showed up just a few times. V gene TRBV28 combines with J gene TRBJ2-3; D is undetermined. The CDR3 has 15 residues. CDR1 and CDR2 (germline): MDHEN, SYDVKM. Trimming took off 2 bases at V and 0 bases at J, with 9 bases between the two ends. CDR3 loop: CASSLRRTSTDTQYF. CDR3 bases: TGTGCCAGCAGTTTACGGCGAACTAGCACAGATACGCAGTATTTT.

The table lists this clonotype with a few counts. The chain couples TRBV6-5 to TRBJ1-1; D is unresolved. The V and J ends lost 6 bases and 1 base respectively, with 9 bases between them. CDR1 is MNHEY and CDR2 is SVGAGI in the germline V gene. The CDR3 has 13 amino acids. The CDR3 DNA reads TGTGCCAGCAGAAGGACGGGGAACACTGAAGCTTTCTTT. This translates into CASRRTGNTEAFF.

V is TRBV6-2 or TRBV6-3 and J is TRBJ2-7, with 7 positions matching TRBD1. The CDR3 has 14 amino acids. Germline V gene sequence: CDR1 MNHEY, CDR2 SVGEGT. With V trimmed by 4 bases and J by 1 base, 4 bases remained unmatched. CDR3 loop: CASSWGTVSYEQYF. CDR3 in DNA: TGTGCCAGCAGTTGGGGGACAGTTTCCTACGAGCAGTACTTC.

The CDR3 spells CAISDILQGVYEQYF. The DNA for the CDR3 is TGTGCCATCAGTGATATTCTCCAGGGGGTGTACGAGCAGTACTTC. The V gene is TRBV10-3, the J gene TRBJ2-7, with TRBD1 identical over 7 bases. Germline trimming cut 3 bases from V and 4 bases from J; bases unmatched to any gene: 9. The CDR3 contains 15 residues. Germline V gene sequence: CDR1 ENHRY, CDR2 SYGVKD.

The genes are TRBV3-1 and TRBJ2-1; 13 bases align to TRBD2. Germline V gene sequence: CDR1 LGHDT, CDR2 YNNKEL (reference sequence). The CDR3 contains 17 residues. Unmatched junction bases numbered 6, after V lost 5 bases and J lost 2 bases. This CDR3 reads CASSWTSGSLPYNEQFF. CDR3 DNA sequence: TGTGCCAGCAGCTGGACTAGCGGGAGCCTCCCCTACAATGAGCAGTTCTTC.

The CDR3 region is CSAYRGQADTQYF. The CDR3 region has the DNA TGCAGTGCTTACAGGGGGCAGGCAGATACGCAGTATTTT. The V call is TRBV20-1, the J call TRBJ2-3; 9 positions match TRBD1. CDR1 and CDR2 (germline): DFQATT, SNEGSKA (reference sequence). V lost 5 bases to trimming and J lost 4 bases; unmatched junction nucleotides: 4. The CDR3 has 13 amino acids.

The gene calls are TRBV6-5 and TRBJ1-5; D gene uncertain. Trimming removed 0 bases at V and 3 bases at J, with 3 bases between. Looked up from germline, CDR1 is MNHEY and CDR2 is SVGAGI. CDR3 length: 13 residues. This CDR3 is CASSYSPNQPQHF. The CDR3 DNA reads as TGTGCCAGCAGTTACTCCCCCAATCAGCCCCAGCATTTT.

This clonotype has just a few counts. The genes are TRBV5-1 and TRBJ1-2; 8 nucleotides line up with TRBD1. The CDR3 has 14 residues. The ends lost 0 bases at V and 7 bases at J; junction bases unmatched: 5. The germline CDR1 and CDR2 sequences are SGHRS and YFSETQ. CDR3 coding DNA: TGCGCCAGCAGCTTGGTGACAGGGGTTCCTGGCTACACCTTC. This encodes CASSLVTGVPGYTF.

This chain joins TRBV29-1 and TRBJ2-1; D is undetermined. The germline gives CDR1 SQVTM, CDR2 ANQGSEA. CDR3 length equals 13 residues. Trimming stripped 4 bases from V and 0 bases from J, with 7 bases between. CDR3 in DNA: TGCAGCGTTGGACGCAGCTCCTACAATGAGCAGTTCTTC. Its protein is CSVGRSSYNEQFF.

V and J are TRBV7-2 and TRBJ1-1; perhaps TRBD1 as D (5 bases). Per the germline V gene, CDR1 is SGHTA and CDR2 is FQGNSA. Trimming took off 3 bases at V and 1 base at J, with 12 bases between the two ends. The length of the CDR3 is 15 residues. The CDR3 reads CASSFDRGTNTEAFF. The CDR3 DNA follows: TGTGCCAGCAGCTTCGACCGGGGGACGAACACTGAAGCTTTCTTT.

This chain uses TRBV5-1 with TRBJ2-5; no clear D gene. Trimming shortened V by 5 bases and J by 1 base, and 6 bases separated the two germline ends. CDR1 is SGHRS, CDR2 YFSETQ, per germline. The CDR3 runs to 12 residues. The CDR3 DNA reads as TGCGCCAGCAGTCCCACCCAAGAGACCCAGTACTTC. Its translation: CASSPTQETQYF.

There are a few counts of this clonotype. The chain has TRBV15 and TRBJ1-1; D ambiguous. Per the germline V gene, CDR1 is LNHNV and CDR2 is YYDKDF (reference sequence). The CDR3 consists of 14 residues. With 4 bases removed from V and 2 bases from J, the gap between germline ends came to 11 bases. The CDR3 is CATSTRSSNTEAFF. CDR3 DNA sequence: TGTGCCACCAGCACAAGAAGCTCCAACACTGAAGCTTTCTTT.

The V call is TRBV6-5, the J call TRBJ1-2, with TRBD1 matching over 12 bases. Germline-derived CDR1 and CDR2 are MNHEY and SVGAGI. CDR3 length equals 15 residues. With 5 bases clipped from V and 3 bases from J, the junction kept 4 bases outside the gene matches. DNA for the CDR3: TGTGCCAGCAGTCAGGGGACAGGGGGCGACTATGGCTACACCTTC. This codes for CASSQGTGGDYGYTF.

V is TRBV10-3 and J is TRBJ1-1; D is possibly TRBD1 (6 bases). There are 14 residues in the CDR3. Germline V gene data show CDR1 as ENHRY and CDR2 as SYGVKD. V lost 6 bases to trimming and J lost 1 base, with 12 bases between them. The CDR3 bases are TGTGCCATCAGAGGGGACACCTCGAACACTGAAGCTTTCTTT. This encodes CAIRGDTSNTEAFF.

This clonotype was counted ten times or more. The chain carries TRBV5-1 and TRBJ1-4; D gene ambiguous. The length of the CDR3 is 14 residues. Trimming left V 0 bases short and J 7 bases short, with 10 bases between. Germline assignment: CDR1 SGHRS and CDR2 YFSETQ. CDR3 DNA: TGCGCCAGCAGCTTGGAGGGCAGCCGTGAAAAACTGTTTTTT. This codes for CASSLEGSREKLFF.

This sequence joins TRBV6-1 and TRBJ1-1; D is uncertain. Per the germline V gene, CDR1 is MNHNS and CDR2 is SASEGT. CDR3 size: 13 residues. V gave up 4 bases and J gave up 0 bases, with 6 bases separating them. The CDR3: CASSAGMNTEAFF. In DNA form, the CDR3 reads TGTGCCAGCAGTGCGGGGATGAACACTGAAGCTTTCTTT.

This chain connects TRBV20-1 to TRBJ2-1; 8 nucleotides agree with TRBD2. The CDR3 is 12 residues long. Germline CDR1 and CDR2: DFQATT and SNEGSKA (reference sequence). The J segment lost 8 bases and the V segment lost 6 bases, leaving 6 bases of the junction unmatched. The CDR3 spells CSAPPGGHEQFF. The DNA for the CDR3 is TGCAGTGCACCTCCGGGGGGGCATGAGCAGTTCTTC.

This chain joins TRBV20-1 and TRBJ2-4; D assignment may be TRBD1 or TRBD2 (5 bases each). The V end lost 4 bases, the J end lost 8 bases, and 18 bases lay between the germline ends. This CDR3 has 14 amino acids. The germline CDR1 and CDR2 sequences are DFQATT and SNEGSKA (reference sequence). This CDR3 is CSAKARGPWDIQYF. CDR3 DNA sequence: TGCAGTGCTAAAGCCCGGGGCCCGTGGGACATTCAGTACTTC.

The chain joins TRBV7-9 to TRBJ2-3; TRBD2 agrees at 13 bases. This CDR3 spans 17 amino acids. Germline CDR1 reads SEHNR; CDR2 reads FQNEAQ (reference sequence). V was clipped by 0 bases and J by 5 bases; unmatched bases: 5. CDR3 sequence reads: CASSLAGTSGNEDTQYF. CDR3 sequence (DNA): TGTGCCAGCAGCTTAGCCGGGACTAGCGGGAATGAAGATACGCAGTATTTT.

This chain joins TRBV20-1 and TRBJ1-5; possible D gene TRBD1, 5 bases. The V and J ends lost 2 bases and 6 bases respectively, with 8 bases between them. The CDR3 runs to 12 residues. The germline V gene has CDR1 DFQATT and CDR2 SNEGSKA (reference sequence). The CDR3 DNA follows: TGCAGTGCTAGACAGGGCGGTCAGCCCCAGCATTTT. Translation gives CSARQGGQPQHF.

The V and J genes are TRBV29-1 and TRBJ2-5; TRBD2 aligns across 10 bases. With 7 bases clipped from V and 5 bases from J, the junction kept 10 bases outside the gene matches. The CDR3 extends over 14 amino acids. The V gene's germline CDR1 is SQVTM and CDR2 ANQGSEA. The CDR3 sequence is CSGIQREGRETQYF. The CDR3 nucleotides are TGCAGCGGTATTCAGCGGGAGGGCCGGGAGACCCAGTACTTC.